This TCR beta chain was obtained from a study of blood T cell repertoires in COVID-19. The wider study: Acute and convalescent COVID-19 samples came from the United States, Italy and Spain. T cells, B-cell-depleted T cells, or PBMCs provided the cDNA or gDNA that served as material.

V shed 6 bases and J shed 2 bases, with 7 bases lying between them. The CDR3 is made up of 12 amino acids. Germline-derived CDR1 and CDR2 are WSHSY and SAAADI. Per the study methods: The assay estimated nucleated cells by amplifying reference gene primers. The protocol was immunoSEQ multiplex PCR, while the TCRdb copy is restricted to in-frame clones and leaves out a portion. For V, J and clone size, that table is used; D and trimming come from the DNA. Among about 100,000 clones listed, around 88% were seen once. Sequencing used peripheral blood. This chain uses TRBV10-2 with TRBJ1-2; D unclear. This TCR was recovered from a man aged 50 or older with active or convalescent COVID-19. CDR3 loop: CASRRSNYGYTF. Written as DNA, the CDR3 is TGCGCCAGCAGGAGAAGCAACTATGGCTACACCTTC.